A single sample gave rise to the 27 T cell receptor beta chains below, sequenced in a study of blood T cell repertoires in COVID-19. The repertoire was sequenced with immunoSEQ multiplex PCR; TCRdb's copy has only in-frame clones and lacks some. The sample contains 62,000 or so clones, 70% to 90% of which appear only once. The sequenced sample was PBMCs or T cells enriched from blood (not recorded which). The receptors stem from a woman between 40 and 55 years old with acute COVID-19.

The rearrangement joins TRBV27 to TRBJ2-1; 11 bases line up with TRBD1. Trimming at V came to 4 bases and at J to 3 bases, leaving 5 bases not matched to a gene. The germline V gene has CDR1 MNHEY and CDR2 SMNVEV (reference sequence). There are 16 residues in the CDR3. The CDR3 here is CASSSVGQGGYNEQFF. In DNA form, the CDR3 reads TGTGCCAGCAGTTCCGTGGGACAGGGGGGCTACAATGAGCAGTTCTTC.

J is TRBJ1-5 and V is TRBV6-5; a weak D match, TRBD1 (6 bases). This CDR3 spans 13 amino acids. Looked up from germline, CDR1 is MNHEY and CDR2 is SVGAGI. V was clipped by 7 bases and J by 4 bases, with 11 bases between them. The CDR3 DNA reads as TGTGCCAGCATATTGGACAGTAATCAGCCCCAGCATTTT. Protein product: CASILDSNQPQHF.

This clone turned up a few times. V usage is TRBV5-1 and J usage is TRBJ1-1; TRBD1 might be the D (5 bases). The V end lost 4 bases, the J end lost 1 base, and 17 bases lay between the germline ends. The CDR3 totals 16 residues. Looked up from germline, CDR1 is SGHRS and CDR2 is YFSETQ. The CDR3 loop reads CASSPRGGRENTEAFF. For the CDR3, the DNA is TGCGCCAGCAGCCCAAGGGGAGGGAGGGAGAACACTGAAGCTTTCTTT.

The V call is TRBV10-3, the J call TRBJ2-3, with D possibly being TRBD2 (6 bases). The CDR3 loop spans 16 amino acids. Germline values: CDR1 ENHRY, CDR2 SYGVKD. Between the trimmed V and J ends, which lost 10 bases and 4 bases, there was a span of 24 bases. CDR3 DNA: TGTGCCACCCGTCCTCCGGGGGACCTTGTTTCAGATACGCAGTATTTT. Encoded protein: CATRPPGDLVSDTQYF.

The chain employs TRBV18 and TRBJ2-5; 7 bases match TRBD1. This CDR3 spans 14 amino acids. In germline, CDR1 is KGHSH, CDR2 LQKENI. The V segment lost 8 bases and the J segment 2 bases; nucleotides outside the gene matches: 8. For the CDR3, the DNA is TGTGCCAGCGCGACAACAGGGGTGCAAGAGACCCAGTACTTC. This sequence encodes CASATTGVQETQYF.

The V and J genes are TRBV9 and TRBJ2-3; TRBD2 agrees at 7 bases. Germline-derived CDR1 and CDR2 are SGDLS and YYNGEE. V shed 0 bases, J shed 6 bases, and the junction held 7 bases outside the gene matches. The CDR3 length is 15 residues. CDR3 region: CASSVVGSGKDTQYF. The CDR3 nucleotides read TGTGCCAGCAGCGTAGTGGGAAGCGGGAAGGATACGCAGTATTTT. Supplemented by reference TRBV9 and TRBJ2-3, the full variable domain reads DSGVTQTPKHLITATGQRVTLRCSPRSGDLSVYWYQQSLDQGLQFLIQYYNGEERAKGNILERFSAQQFPDLHSELNLSSLELGDSALYFCASSVVGSGKDTQYFGPGTRLTVL.

The J gene is TRBJ2-2, the V gene TRBV19; TRBD2 is a possible D gene (5 bases). CDR1 is LNHDA, CDR2 SQIVND, per germline (reference sequence). The CDR3 spans 15 residues. The V and J ends lost 3 bases and 0 bases respectively, with 8 bases between them. Here the CDR3 DNA reads TGTGCCAGTAGTATGCCGGGATCGAACACCGGGGAGCTGTTTTTT. It encodes CASSMPGSNTGELFF.

The genes are TRBV28 and TRBJ2-1, with D maybe TRBD1 (6 bases). The CDR3 is made up of 17 amino acids. V lost 3 bases and J lost 5, with 20 bases in between. Germline values: CDR1 MDHEN, CDR2 SYDVKM. The CDR3 spells CASSFHQGNPLNNEQFF. The DNA of the CDR3 is TGTGCCAGCAGTTTTCACCAGGGGAATCCCCTCAACAATGAGCAGTTCTTC.

The J gene is TRBJ1-4, the V gene TRBV6-6; D perhaps matches TRBD1 (6 bases). The CDR3 totals 14 residues. The germline V gene encodes CDR1 MNHNY and CDR2 SVGAGI (reference sequence). V lost 6 bases and J 4 bases, leaving 12 bases between the germline ends. The CDR3 sequence is CASRRGHLNEKLFF. DNA for the CDR3: TGTGCCAGCAGACGGGGACACCTTAATGAAAAACTGTTTTTT.

This clone was found a few times. The chain combines TRBV2 with TRBJ2-5; D may be TRBD2 (6 bases). CDR1 is SNHLY and CDR2 is FYNNEI in the germline V gene. The CDR3 extends over 14 amino acids. Between the trimmed V and J ends, which lost 4 bases and 6 bases, there was a span of 15 bases. CDR3 loop: CASSVARDLKTQYF. The CDR3 coding sequence is TGTGCCAGCAGTGTAGCTCGGGACTTGAAGACCCAGTACTTC. The full variable domain, in which reference TRBV2 and TRBJ2-5 provide the parts outside the CDR3, is EPEVTQTPSHQVTQMGQEVILRCVPISNHLYFYWYRQILGQKVEFLVSFYNNEISEKSEIFDDQFSVERPDGSNFTLKIRSTKLEDSAMYFCASSVARDLKTQYFGPGTRLLVL.

The rearrangement joins TRBV5-5 to TRBJ2-2, with D maybe TRBD1 (6 bases). The CDR3 is 16 amino acids. Trimming left V 3 bases short and J 2 bases short, with 14 bases between. The germline V gene has CDR1 SGHKS and CDR2 YYEKEE (reference sequence). This chain's CDR3 is CASSWETGRNTGELFF. Written as DNA, the CDR3 is TGTGCCAGCAGCTGGGAGACAGGAAGAAACACCGGGGAGCTGTTTTTT.

CDR3 coding DNA: TGTGCCAGCAGCTCGGGACAGACTATAAATGAAAAACTGTTTTTT. Translating gives CASSSGQTINEKLFF. The chain links TRBV28 to TRBJ1-4; 7 bases are a match to TRBD1. This CDR3 has 15 residues. Trimming removed 6 bases from V and 5 bases from J; junction bases left unmatched: 9. Germline lookup yields CDR1 MDHEN and CDR2 SYDVKM.

The chain is built from TRBV29-1 and TRBJ1-3; a possible D gene is TRBD1 (6 bases). With 7 bases removed from V and 2 bases from J, the gap between germline ends came to 9 bases. The germline V gene has CDR1 SQVTM and CDR2 ANQGSEA. The CDR3 contains 12 residues. The DNA for the CDR3 is TGCAGCGCCGGGACAACTGGAAACACCATATATTTT. Its protein is CSAGTTGNTIYF.

The rearrangement joins TRBV19 to TRBJ1-5; possibly TRBD1 for D (5 bases). V dropped 3 bases and J dropped 0 bases, with 21 bases sitting between them. The germline CDR1 and CDR2 sequences are LNHDA and SQIVND (reference sequence). The CDR3 loop spans 19 amino acids. Written as DNA, the CDR3 is TGTGCCAGTAGTATCTCTCAGGCAGGGAGGATCAATAGCAATCAGCCCCAGCATTTT. It is translated as CASSISQAGRINSNQPQHF.

This clone was detected only a few times. The chain couples TRBV7-9 to TRBJ1-1; D remains ambiguous. This CDR3 comprises 16 residues. CDR1 SEHNR and CDR2 FQNEAQ come from the germline V gene (reference sequence). Between the trimmed V and J ends, which lost 7 bases and 0 bases, there was a span of 18 bases. CDR3 amino acids: CASTVNEVHMNTEAFF. CDR3 nucleotides: TGTGCCAGCACCGTTAACGAGGTACACATGAACACTGAAGCTTTCTTT. Variable domain in full (rest from reference TRBV7-9 and TRBJ1-1): DTGVSQNPRHKITKRGQNVTFRCDPISEHNRLYWYRQTLGQGPEFLTYFQNEAQLEKSRLLSDRFSAERPKGSFSTLEIQRTEQGDSAMYLCASTVNEVHMNTEAFFGQGTRLTVV.

Notes on this clone: The identical CDR3 is also encoded by other nucleotide sequences in the sample. This chain connects TRBV9 to TRBJ1-1; 7 nucleotides agree with TRBD1. This CDR3 is 14 amino acids long. Germline CDR1 SGDLS, CDR2 YYNGEE. V lost 0 bases to trimming and J lost 1 base; unmatched junction nucleotides: 0. The CDR3 coding sequence is TGTGCCAGCAGCGTAGGACAGGGGAACACTGAAGCTTTCTTT. This gives the protein CASSVGQGNTEAFF. Full variable domain (remainder filled in from reference TRBV9 and TRBJ1-1): DSGVTQTPKHLITATGQRVTLRCSPRSGDLSVYWYQQSLDQGLQFLIQYYNGEERAKGNILERFSAQQFPDLHSELNLSSLELGDSALYFCASSVGQGNTEAFFGQGTRLTVV.

J is TRBJ2-5 and V is TRBV7-9, with 12 nucleotides matching TRBD2. In germline, CDR1 is SEHNR, CDR2 FQNEAQ (reference sequence). Trimming removed 4 bases from V and 1 base from J; junction bases left unmatched: 4. The CDR3 spans 16 residues. The CDR3 here is CASSSSSGGGQETQYF. The DNA for the CDR3 is TGTGCCAGCAGCTCGTCTAGCGGGGGGGGCCAAGAGACCCAGTACTTC.

The chain has TRBV19 and TRBJ2-6, with 7 bases lining up with TRBD1. The CDR3 length is 15 residues. V lost 4 bases and J lost 2; bases outside the gene matches: 2. The germline CDR1 and CDR2 sequences are LNHDA and SQIVND (reference sequence). The CDR3: CASSKGAPGANVLTF. The CDR3 nucleotides are TGTGCCAGTAGTAAGGGGGCGCCTGGGGCCAACGTCCTGACTTTC.

The chain has TRBV2 and TRBJ2-5; D possibly corresponds to TRBD2 (7 bases). V gave up 6 bases and J gave up 3 bases, with 14 bases separating them. The CDR3 extends over 14 amino acids. From germline, CDR1 is SNHLY and CDR2 FYNNEI. The CDR3 region has the DNA TGTGCCAGCAGCGTCCGGGGGGCCGAAGAGACCCAGTACTTC. Amino acids: CASSVRGAEETQYF.

The V and J genes are TRBV13 and TRBJ1-5; D unclear. Trimming removed 2 bases at V and 1 base at J, with 12 bases between. The CDR3 sequence is 16 residues long. The germline V gene has CDR1 PRHDT and CDR2 FYEKMQ (reference sequence). This CDR3 reads CASSLREGGSNQPQHF. Here the CDR3 DNA reads TGTGCCAGCAGCTTAAGGGAGGGAGGGAGCAATCAGCCCCAGCATTTT.

The chain employs TRBV9 and TRBJ2-3; a possible D gene is TRBD1 (6 bases). Trimming removed 2 bases at V and 1 base at J, with 11 bases between. CDR1 and CDR2 from the germline V gene are SGDLS and YYNGEE. This CDR3 comprises 15 residues. CDR3 sequence reads: CASSVTRGRTDTQYF. The CDR3 DNA follows: TGTGCCAGCAGCGTTACCAGGGGACGCACAGATACGCAGTATTTT.

With regard to this clone: A junction end diverges from the germline sequence, so it may reflect a read error. The CDR3 DNA reads TGTGCCAGCAGTGCGACTAGGCCGACCTATGTCTTC. It yields the protein CASSATRPTYVF. The gene calls are TRBV28 and TRBJ2-1, with D perhaps TRBD2 (6 bases). CDR1 and CDR2 from the germline V gene are MDHEN and SYDVKM. The CDR3 sequence is 12 residues long. Drawing the rest from reference TRBV28 and TRBJ2-1, the complete variable domain is DVKVTQSSRYLVKRTGEKVFLECVQDMDHENMFWYRQDPGLGLRLIYFSYDVKMKEKGDIPEGYSVSREKKERFSLILESASTNQTSMYLCASSATRPTYVFGPGTRLTVL.

The rearrangement joins TRBV11-2 to TRBJ2-5, with D perhaps matching TRBD2 (6 bases). The CDR3 loop spans 17 amino acids. The germline V gene encodes CDR1 SGHAT and CDR2 FQNNGV. The V gene lost 1 base and the J gene lost 5 bases, with 20 bases spanning the gap. For the CDR3, the DNA is TGTGCCAGCAGCTTAGGCGGAACTAGCACCCTAACGGAGACCCAGTACTTC. It codes for CASSLGGTSTLTETQYF.

The chain links TRBV19 to TRBJ2-7; D is unresolved. In germline, CDR1 is LNHDA, CDR2 SQIVND (reference sequence). V gave up 0 bases and J gave up 7 bases, with 10 bases separating them. The CDR3 contains 13 residues. The CDR3 coding sequence is TGTGCCAGTAGTATAGACACGGGTGGGGAGCAGTACTTC. Translating gives CASSIDTGGEQYF.

CDR3 sequence: CASAEPNTGELFF. The CDR3 DNA sequence: TGTGCCAGTGCGGAGCCGAACACCGGGGAGCTGTTTTTT. This rearrangement joins TRBV19 to TRBJ2-2, with D unresolved. V shed 8 bases and J shed 0 bases, with 7 bases lying between them. The CDR3 runs 13 residues. Per the germline V gene, CDR1 is LNHDA and CDR2 is SQIVND (reference sequence).

The V and J genes are TRBV5-4 and TRBJ1-2, with 8 bases fitting TRBD1. Germline CDR1 reads SGHNT; CDR2 reads YYREEE (reference sequence). CDR3 length: 16 residues. J lost 6 bases, V lost 0 bases, and 10 bases had no gene match. DNA of the CDR3: TGTGCCAGCAGCTTGGAAGGCCAGGGGGCGCGAGATGGCTACACCTTC. It yields the protein CASSLEGQGARDGYTF. Looking up the rest from reference TRBV5-4 and TRBJ1-2 gives the full variable domain: ETGVTQSPTHLIKTRGQQVTLRCSSQSGHNTVSWYQQALGQGPQFIFQYYREEENGRGNFPPRFSGLQFPNYSSELNVNALELDDSALYLCASSLEGQGARDGYTFGSGTRLTVV.

This chain connects TRBV6-4 to TRBJ1-2; D not resolved. V was clipped by 3 bases and J by 4 bases, with 15 bases between them. The CDR3 has 15 residues. Germline-derived CDR1 and CDR2 are MRHNA and SNTAGT. CDR3 DNA sequence: TGTGCCAGCAGTGAATTCGGGGAGACGTCCTATGGCTACACCTTC. It translates to CASSEFGETSYGYTF.